This entry describes one TCR beta chain. The specificity of this receptor is unknown. No quality values exist for individual bases; no much larger clone is one base distant. The germline V gene specifies MDHEN as CDR1 and SYDVKM as CDR2. V and J are truncated by 6 bases and 0 bases respectively, leaving an intervening sequence of 8 bases. Counted from cysteine to phenylalanine, this CDR3 has 14 amino acids. This entry keeps only the CDR3 DNA: 42 bases, framed from base 1. Patients with autoimmune disease history or receiving systemic immunosuppression were excluded from the trial. Peripheral blood for TCR sequencing was collected from all dose cohorts at baseline, on cycle 4 day 1, and on cycle 7 day 1. The samples were taken from a phase I, first-in-human, multicenter, open-label dose-escalation trial of ivuxolimab. The trial enrolled adults with locally advanced or metastatic head and neck squamous cell, hepatocellular, melanoma or renal cell carcinoma. Before TCR sequencing, CD4+ T cells and CD8+ T cells from peripheral blood were sorted into separate populations.

The data stem from a study of OX40 agonist ivuxolimab in advanced cancers. Regarding the study in general: Ivuxolimab was an agonistic, fully human IgG2 monoclonal antibody directed against OX40 (CD134), a costimulatory receptor. A male proportion of 82.7% and a mean age of 60 years, ranging from 23 to 79, were recorded for the dose-escalation cohort. Prior anti-PD-1, anti-PD-L1 or anti-CTLA-4 therapy was permitted, and about two fifths of dose-escalation patients had received checkpoint inhibitors. Intravenous ivuxolimab was administered to patients every 2 weeks at six dose levels: 0.01, 0.1, 0.3, 1.5, 3 and 10 mg/kg. Of the approximately 54 dose-escalation patients, hepatocellular carcinoma was present in around 20, melanoma in some 15, renal cell carcinoma in 9 and head and neck cancer in 9. The paper reports the monotherapy dose-escalation portion (N of about 50 patients) of the phase I ivuxolimab trial. Peripheral TCRbeta sequencing was intended to test whether TCR sequence diversity was altered and clonal T-cell expansion was caused by ivuxolimab. Partial responses were achieved by three dose-escalation patients, of whom one had hepatocellular carcinoma and two had cutaneous melanoma.

Study-wide findings and limitations: Antigen specificity was not determined for the clonally expanded peripheral T cells. At doses of 0.1 to 3.0 mg/kg, clonal expansion of both CD4+ and CD8+ blood T cells was observed from baseline to week 6. Low levels of normalized T-cell clonal expansion were also seen in some patients who did not respond. In partial responders in the 0.1-3.0 mg/kg groups, normalized peripheral clonal expansion was found to be among the lowest, especially among CD8+ T cells. On average, CD8+ T cells showed more expanded clones than CD4+ T cells after ivuxolimab.

To sequence the TCRbeta CDR3 region, genomic DNA was isolated from the sorted cells. TCRbeta CDR3 regions were sequenced using the immunoSEQ Assay. Sourced from immuneACCESS, this table was stored by TCRdb with only in-frame sequences that have V and J called. A share of the clones is absent; for the studies checked, an unresolved V gene accounts for under half, and the remainder has no known explanation. This sample has some 11,000 clones in its table, and 86% of those were observed once. About 28% of the sample is in the top ten clones. Here the sequenced sample was CD4+ or CD8+ T cells sorted from blood, taken in a trial of the OX40 agonist ivuxolimab. The sequence is built from TRBV28 and TRBJ2-2; the D gene lacks a confident call. The sequence was collected from an adult with an advanced solid tumor such as melanoma, head and neck, liver or kidney cancer. CDR3 loop: CASRRISNTGELFF. Read as DNA, the sequence is TGTGCCAGCAGGCGAATCTCGAACACCGGGGAGCTGTTTTTT.